This TCR beta chain came from a study of OX40 agonist ivuxolimab in advanced cancers. Study-level background: Checkpoint inhibitors had been given previously to under 50% of patients. Overall study results and limits: Expanded clones tended on average to be more numerous among CD8+ T cells than CD4+.

The CDR3 length is 15 residues. Trimming pared 5 bases from V and 1 base from J, leaving 12 bases between. Germline CDR1 MNHNY, CDR2 SVGAGI (reference sequence). This clone has only one observation. Its matching antigen is unknown. Systemic immunosuppression or autoimmune disease history was grounds to exclude patients. On cycle 4 day 1 and cycle 7 day 1, as well as at baseline, blood was sampled. Produced via immunoSEQ multiplex PCR; TCRdb's table is partial and in-frame only. The repertoire holds about 120,000 clones, with approximately 92% as singletons. This specimen consisted of CD4+ or CD8+ T cells sorted from blood, obtained in a trial of the OX40 agonist ivuxolimab. The chain is built from TRBV6-6 and TRBJ1-3, with TRBD1 as a possible D gene (6 bases). The clonotype was recovered from an adult with an advanced solid tumor such as melanoma, head and neck, liver or kidney cancer. Written as DNA, the CDR3 is TGTGCCAGCAGTAATAGGGGGGCTTCTGGAAACACCATATATTTT. Its translation: CASSNRGASGNTIYF.